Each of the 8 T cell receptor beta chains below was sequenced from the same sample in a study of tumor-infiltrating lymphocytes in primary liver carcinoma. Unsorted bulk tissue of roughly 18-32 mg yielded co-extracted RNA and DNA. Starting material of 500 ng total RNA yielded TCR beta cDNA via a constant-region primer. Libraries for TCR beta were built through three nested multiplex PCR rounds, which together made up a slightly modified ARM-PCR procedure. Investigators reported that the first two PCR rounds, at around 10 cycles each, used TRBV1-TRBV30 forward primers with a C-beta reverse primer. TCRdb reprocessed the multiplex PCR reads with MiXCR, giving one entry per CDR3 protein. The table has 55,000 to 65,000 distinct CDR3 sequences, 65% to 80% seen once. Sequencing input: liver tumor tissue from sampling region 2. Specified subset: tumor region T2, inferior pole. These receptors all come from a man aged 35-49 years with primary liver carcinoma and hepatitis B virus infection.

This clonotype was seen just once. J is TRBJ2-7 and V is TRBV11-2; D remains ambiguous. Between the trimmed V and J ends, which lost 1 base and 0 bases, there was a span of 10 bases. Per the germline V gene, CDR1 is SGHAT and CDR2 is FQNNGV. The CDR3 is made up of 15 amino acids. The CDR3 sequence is CASSLGSRSSYEQYF. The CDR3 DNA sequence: TGTGCCAGCAGCTTAGGAAGCAGGTCCTCCTACGAGCAGTACTTC.

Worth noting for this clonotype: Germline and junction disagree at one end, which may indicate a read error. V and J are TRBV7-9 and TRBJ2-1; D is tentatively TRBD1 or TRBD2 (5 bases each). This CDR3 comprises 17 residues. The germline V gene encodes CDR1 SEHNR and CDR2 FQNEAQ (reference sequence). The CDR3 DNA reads TGTACCAGCAGCCTACCATATCAGGGACCTAAAACAAATGAGCAGTTCTTC. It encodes CTSSLPYQGPKTNEQFF.

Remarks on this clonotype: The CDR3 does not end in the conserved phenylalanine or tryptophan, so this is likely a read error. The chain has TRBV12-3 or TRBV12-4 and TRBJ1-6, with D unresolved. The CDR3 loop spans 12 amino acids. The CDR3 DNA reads TGTGCCAGCAGTATAAAGAATTCAGCCCTCCACCTT. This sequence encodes CASSIKNSALHL.

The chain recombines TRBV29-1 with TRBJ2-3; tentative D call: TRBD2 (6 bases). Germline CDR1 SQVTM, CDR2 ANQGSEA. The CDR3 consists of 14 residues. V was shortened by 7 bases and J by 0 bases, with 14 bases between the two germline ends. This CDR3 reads CSATGTLSTDTQYF. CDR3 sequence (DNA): TGCAGCGCTACCGGGACTCTAAGCACAGATACGCAGTATTTT.

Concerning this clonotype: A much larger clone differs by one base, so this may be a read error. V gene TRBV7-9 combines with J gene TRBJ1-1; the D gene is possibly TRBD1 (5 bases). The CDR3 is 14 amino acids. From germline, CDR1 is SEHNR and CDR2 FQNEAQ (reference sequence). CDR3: CASSPGGGNTEAIF. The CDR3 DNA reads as TGTGCCAGCAGCCCGGGGGGGGGGAACACTGAAGCTATCTTT.

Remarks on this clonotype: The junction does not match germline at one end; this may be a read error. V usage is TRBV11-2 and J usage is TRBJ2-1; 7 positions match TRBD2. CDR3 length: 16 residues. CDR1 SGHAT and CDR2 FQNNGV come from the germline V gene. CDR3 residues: CTSSLELPAGMYEQFF. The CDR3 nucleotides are TGTACCAGCAGCTTAGAGCTCCCAGCGGGAATGTATGAGCAATTCTTC. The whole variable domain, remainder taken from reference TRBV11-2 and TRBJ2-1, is EAGVAQSPRYKIIEKRQSVAFWCNPISGHATLYWYQQILGQGPKLLIQFQNNGVVDDSQLPKDRFSAERLKGVDSTLKIQPAKLEDSAVYLCTSSLELPAGMYEQFFGPGTRLTVL.

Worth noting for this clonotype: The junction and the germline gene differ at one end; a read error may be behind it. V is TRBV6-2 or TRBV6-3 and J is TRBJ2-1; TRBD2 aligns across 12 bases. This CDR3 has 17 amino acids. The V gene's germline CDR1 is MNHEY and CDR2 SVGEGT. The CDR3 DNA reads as TGTACCAGCAGCGGGACTAGCGGGCGAAGCTCCTACAATGAACAGTTCTTC. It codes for CTSSGTSGRSSYNEQFF.

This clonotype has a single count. The CDR3 nucleotides read TGTGCCAGCAGTTTCGTAGGTACGCAGTATTTT. It encodes CASSFVGTQYF. This chain uses TRBV2 with TRBJ2-3; D call uncertain. The germline V gene encodes CDR1 SNHLY and CDR2 FYNNEI. The CDR3 has 11 residues. Trimming cost V 5 bases and J 8 bases, with 8 bases left between them. Looking up the rest from reference TRBV2 and TRBJ2-3 gives the full variable domain: EPEVTQTPSHQVTQMGQEVILRCVPISNHLYFYWYRQILGQKVEFLVSFYNNEISEKSEIFDDQFSVERPDGSNFTLKIRSTKLEDSAMYFCASSFVGTQYFGPGTRLTVL.